This T cell receptor beta chain was identified during a study of blood T cells in healthy people across ages. The CDR3 totals 16 residues. V was clipped by 0 bases and J by 1 base; unmatched bases: 4. The germline gives CDR1 SGHTA, CDR2 FQGNSA. The amount of total RNA extracted per sample was at least 5 micrograms. Overall study results and limits: Diversity figures based on one million T cells were deemed too low. A greater number of naive CD4+ cells and higher diversity distinguished long-lived donors from aged donors.

Primers used in a second PCR of about 6 to 12 cycles were a sample-barcoded 5' primer and a J-beta primer mix. Each single sample gave us at least 2.5 million CDR3-containing paired-end reads. MiXCR, run by TCRdb on the 5' RACE reads, gives a single entry per CDR3 protein. Of around 690,000 distinct CDR3 sequences in the sample, about 53% were seen once. In this sample, this clonotype turned up a few times. Its antigen is not identified. The sequencing sample was made of blood. This TCR derives from a man in his sixties in good health. The chain is built from TRBV7-2 and TRBJ2-5, with 8 bases identical to TRBD2. CDR3 loop: CASSLARGASQETQYF. CDR3 nucleotide sequence: TGTGCCAGCAGCTTAGCGCGGGGGGCAAGCCAAGAGACCCAGTACTTC. The whole variable domain, remainder taken from reference TRBV7-2 and TRBJ2-5, is GAGVSQSPSNKVTEKGKDVELRCDPISGHTALYWYRQSLGQGLEFLIYFQGNSAPDKSGLPSDRFSAERTGGSVSTLTIQRTQQEDSAVYLCASSLARGASQETQYFGPGTRLLVL.